The T cell receptor (beta chain) described here comes from a study of beta chain features in type 1 diabetes. Expressed TCRB transcripts were sequenced, since all the RNA that had been isolated was reverse transcribed. TCRdb keeps only in-frame clones here, not all; method: immunoSEQ multiplex PCR. The sample lists hundreds of thousands of clones, about 30% occurring once. In this sample, this clone turned up a few times. The antigen remains undetermined. CDR1 and CDR2 from the germline V gene are KGHSH and LQKENI. The CDR3 spans 15 residues. The ends were cut back, 3 bases at V and 3 bases at J, with 12 bases in the middle. Overall study results and limits: When VDJ junctions were examined, type 1 diabetes patients showed fewer insertions and more deletions.

Sequencing was performed on naive CD4+ T cells from blood. This TCR came from a man between 18 and 29 years old in good health. The V gene is TRBV18, the J gene TRBJ2-1; D not resolved. CDR3 loop: CASSPRVGNYNEQFF. CDR3 sequence (DNA): TGTGCCAGCTCACCGAGAGTTGGCAACTACAATGAGCAGTTCTTC.